This record concerns one TCR beta chain sequence. This CDR3 has 15 residues. Unmatched junction bases numbered 11, after V lost 6 bases and J lost 7 bases. Germline CDR1 MNHEY, CDR2 SMNVEV (reference sequence). The data were taken from a study of blood T cell repertoires in COVID-19. Study information: Whether acute or convalescent, the COVID-19 samples came from the United States, Italy and Spain. T cells, B-cell-depleted T cells, or PBMCs provided the cDNA or gDNA that served as material.

Profiled with immunoSEQ multiplex PCR; TCRdb holds only in-frame clones, not every one. This table has about 95,000 clones, roughly 90% appearing once. Sequences were obtained from peripheral blood. The sequence was obtained from a woman between 65 and 79 years old with acute or convalescent COVID-19. The chain uses TRBV27 and TRBJ2-7; 11 bases align to TRBD1. CDR3 residues: CASSSRGTGGREQYF. The CDR3, as DNA: TGTGCCAGCAGCAGCCGCGGGACAGGGGGTCGAGAGCAGTACTTC.